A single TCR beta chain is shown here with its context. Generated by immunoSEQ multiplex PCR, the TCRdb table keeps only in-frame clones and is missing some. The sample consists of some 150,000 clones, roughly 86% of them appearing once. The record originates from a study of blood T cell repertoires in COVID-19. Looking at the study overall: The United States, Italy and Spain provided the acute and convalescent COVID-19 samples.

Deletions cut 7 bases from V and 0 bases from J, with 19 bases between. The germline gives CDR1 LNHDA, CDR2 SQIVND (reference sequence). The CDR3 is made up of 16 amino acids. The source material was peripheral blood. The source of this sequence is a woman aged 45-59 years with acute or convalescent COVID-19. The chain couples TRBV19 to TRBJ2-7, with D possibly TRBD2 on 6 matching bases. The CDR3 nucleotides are TGTGCCAGTACCCCTTCCGGGACTCGGAGCTCCTACGAGCAGTACTTC. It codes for CASTPSGTRSSYEQYF.